These 8 T cell receptor beta chains originate from one sample sequenced in a study of blood T cell repertoires in COVID-19. Profiled with immunoSEQ multiplex PCR; TCRdb holds only in-frame clones, not every one. The top ten clones hold around 2.8% of a sample with about 270,000 clones, around 90% of them seen once. The sample comprised PBMCs or T cells enriched from blood (not recorded which). Receptors originate from a man aged 35-49 years who had been exposed to COVID-19.

The chain couples TRBV27 to TRBJ2-2; 7 bases are shared with TRBD1. The CDR3 contains 13 residues. CDR1 MNHEY and CDR2 SMNVEV come from the germline V gene (reference sequence). Losses at the gene ends were 5 bases for V and 7 bases for J; bases not matched to a gene: 4. As DNA, the CDR3 is TGTGCCAGCAGTCAATCAGGGGGCGGGGAGCTGTTTTTT. The encoded protein is CASSQSGGGELFF.

The CDR3 bases are TGTGCCAGCTCCTCCAGACAGGGGGGTTCCTACAATGAGCAGTTCTTC. It yields the protein CASSSRQGGSYNEQFF. J is TRBJ2-1 and V is TRBV18; 9 positions agree with TRBD1. V trimming: 6 bases; J trimming: 1 base; junction bases outside the gene matches: 7. CDR3 size: 16 residues. Germline lookup yields CDR1 KGHSH and CDR2 LQKENI.

The chain recombines TRBV11-2 with TRBJ1-1; a weak D match, TRBD1 (5 bases). Per the germline V gene, CDR1 is SGHAT and CDR2 is FQNNGV. Between the trimmed V and J ends, which lost 1 base and 4 bases, there was a span of 10 bases. This CDR3 has 14 amino acids. The CDR3 DNA reads as TGTGCCAGCAGCTTAGCTAGGGGTTCCACTGAAGCTTTCTTT. Translation: CASSLARGSTEAFF.

This rearrangement joins TRBV3-1 (or the pseudogene TRBV3-2) to TRBJ2-5; unclear D gene. Germline V lookup: CDR1 LGHDT, CDR2 YNNKEL (reference sequence). V was clipped by 0 bases and J by 5 bases, with 13 bases between them. This CDR3 is built from 15 residues. This CDR3 is CASSQEPARGETQYF. The CDR3 DNA reads TGTGCCAGCAGCCAAGAGCCAGCGAGAGGTGAGACCCAGTACTTC.

V usage is TRBV5-5 and J usage is TRBJ1-1; TRBD1 matches 7 bases. CDR3 length: 14 amino acids. V trimming: 4 bases; J trimming: 2 bases; junction bases outside the gene matches: 5. Germline V gene data show CDR1 as SGHKS and CDR2 as YYEKEE (reference sequence). The CDR3 loop reads CASSQDRVNTEAFF. The CDR3 nucleotides are TGTGCCAGCAGCCAAGACAGGGTTAACACTGAAGCTTTCTTT.

The rearrangement uses TRBV20-1 and TRBJ1-2; TRBD1 agrees at 9 bases. Germline V gives CDR1 DFQATT, CDR2 SNEGSKA (reference sequence). CDR3 length equals 18 residues. J was trimmed by 8 bases and V by 3 bases; bases with no gene match: 22. CDR3 in amino acids: CSASPYLDGTGKDKGYTF. CDR3 DNA sequence: TGCAGTGCTAGTCCTTATTTAGACGGGACAGGGAAAGATAAGGGCTACACCTTC.

This clone showed up just once. This CDR3 is CASSSGTGGEKLFF. DNA of the CDR3: TGTGCCAGTAGCTCCGGGACAGGCGGAGAAAAACTGTTTTTT. The chain has TRBV19 and TRBJ1-4; 8 bases fit TRBD1. Trimming cost V 6 bases and J 8 bases; bases outside gene matches: 8. Germline V gene lookup returns CDR1 LNHDA and CDR2 SQIVND (reference sequence). CDR3 length equals 14 residues.

This clone was detected only a few times. This rearrangement joins TRBV28 to TRBJ1-1; tentative D call: TRBD1 (5 bases). Germline CDR1 reads MDHEN; CDR2 reads SYDVKM. V was pared by 7 bases and J by 3 bases, with 18 bases between. This CDR3 spans 15 amino acids. CDR3 bases: TGTGCCAGCAAAAAGGGCAGGGTGGTGGACACTGAAGCTTTCTTT. Translated, it gives CASKKGRVVDTEAFF.